Sequencing of this T cell receptor beta chain was carried out in a study of long-term antiretroviral therapy in people with HIV. Study results and limitations: ART adherence, viral resistance and therapy changes were not recorded. Blood draws took place between 2004 and 2017 and possibly involved older ART regimens.

From germline, CDR1 is MDHEN and CDR2 SYDVKM. The CDR3 consists of 10 residues. V lost 3 bases, J lost 6 bases, and 0 bases lay in between. An immunoSEQ assay, version v3.0, was performed at survey level. This table comes from immunoSEQ multiplex PCR, and its TCRdb copy is limited to in-frame clones, with some not included. The table lists under 50,000 clones, less than 90% of them singletons, with about 4% in the top ten. Worth noting for this clone: Its antigen is unknown.

The chain joins TRBV28 to TRBJ2-1; D unresolved. This receptor was taken from a woman aged 18-30 years with HIV. Sequenced here: unsorted PBMCs, sampled just before starting antiretroviral therapy. The CDR3 spells CASSFNEQFF. The CDR3, as DNA: TGTGCCAGCAGTTTCAATGAGCAGTTCTTC.